Listed here are 9 T cell receptor beta chains from one sample, sequenced in a study of control samples from healthy donors and cancer patients. The table came from immunoSEQ multiplex PCR; TCRdb's copy has only in-frame clones and leaves some out. The sample is made up of 150,000 to 200,000 clones, and the top ten hold roughly 2.2% of it. Sample: blood. These receptors all stem from a woman aged 25-40 years in good health.

This chain's CDR3 is CASSLGTGWRGYTF. CDR3 in DNA: TGTGCCAGCAGCTTAGGAACAGGGTGGCGAGGCTACACCTTC. V is TRBV7-2 and J is TRBJ1-2, with D perhaps TRBD1 (6 bases). CDR3 size: 14 residues. CDR1 is SGHTA and CDR2 is FQGNSA in the germline V gene. Trimming stripped 1 base from V and 8 bases from J, with 14 bases between.

CDR3 in amino acids: CASRVGSRGRVEQYF. In nucleotides, the CDR3 is TGCGCCAGCAGGGTCGGTTCTCGGGGGAGGGTCGAGCAGTACTTC. The chain combines TRBV10-1 with TRBJ2-7; 7 bases fit TRBD2. Trimming cost V 6 bases and J 6 bases; bases outside gene matches: 14. Germline loops: CDR1 WNHNN, CDR2 SYGVQD (reference sequence). CDR3 length: 15 residues.

V usage is TRBV6-5 and J usage is TRBJ2-1; D may be TRBD2 (6 bases). Trimming left V 8 bases short and J 4 bases short, with 12 bases between. This CDR3 contains 13 residues. CDR1 is MNHEY, CDR2 SVGAGI, per germline. CDR3 nucleotide sequence: TGTGCCAGCCGCTGGGACTCTTACAATGAGCAGTTCTTC. It translates to CASRWDSYNEQFF.

This chain joins TRBV9 and TRBJ2-7, with D perhaps assigned TRBD1 or TRBD2 (6 bases each). Germline CDR1 reads SGDLS; CDR2 reads YYNGEE. V dropped 4 bases and J dropped 2 bases, with 16 bases sitting between them. The CDR3 covers 15 residues. CDR3 coding DNA: TGTGCCAGCAGCCCCGGGTGGGGGGCACCCTACGAGCAGTACTTC. The encoded protein is CASSPGWGAPYEQYF.

As DNA, the CDR3 is TGTGCCAGCAGTTTAAGACAGGGGGTGCGGGAGACCCAGTACTTC. It codes for CASSLRQGVRETQYF. This sequence joins TRBV6-2 or TRBV6-3 and TRBJ2-5; 9 positions match TRBD1. Germline V gene sequence: CDR1 MNHEY, CDR2 SVGEGT. This CDR3 spans 15 amino acids. The ends lost 4 bases at V and 5 bases at J; junction bases unmatched: 8.

The rearrangement joins TRBV6-1 to TRBJ2-2; D gene uncertain. The CDR3 spans 12 residues. Between the trimmed V and J ends, which lost 2 bases and 7 bases, there was a span of 5 bases. Germline V CDR1 and CDR2: MNHNS, SASEGT. In DNA form, the CDR3 reads TGTGCCAGCAGTGAAAGTGACGGGGAGCTGTTTTTT. This encodes CASSESDGELFF.

CDR3 nucleotide sequence: TGTGCCAGCTCCCGGGAAGGAGGGGGCTACGAGCAGTACTTC. This sequence encodes CASSREGGGYEQYF. The chain is built from TRBV18 and TRBJ2-7; D is tentatively TRBD1 or TRBD2 (6 bases each). This CDR3 has 14 amino acids. Germline CDR1 is KGHSH and CDR2 is LQKENI. V was pared by 6 bases and J by 3 bases, with 15 bases between. Together with reference TRBV18 and TRBJ2-7, the CDR3 gives the full variable domain: NAGVMQNPRHLVRRRGQEARLRCSPMKGHSHVYWYRQLPEEGLKFMVYLQKENIIDESGMPKERFSAEFPKEGPSILRIQQVVRGDSAAYFCASSREGGGYEQYFGPGTRLTVT.

This sequence joins TRBV6-4 and TRBJ2-5; 10 bases agree with TRBD2. The CDR3 is 15 amino acids. CDR1 and CDR2 (germline): MRHNA, SNTAGT. After removal of 4 bases from V and 1 base from J, the junction contained 3 bases not matched to a gene. CDR3 protein: CASSVLAGSQETQYF. The CDR3 DNA reads as TGTGCCAGCAGTGTACTAGCGGGGAGCCAAGAGACCCAGTACTTC.

The rearrangement joins TRBV5-8 to TRBJ1-5; TRBD1 matches 8 bases. The ends lost 4 bases at V and 6 bases at J; junction bases unmatched: 12. Germline V gives CDR1 SGHTS, CDR2 YDEGEE. The CDR3 runs 16 residues. The CDR3 reads CASSPGDGTGGQPQHF. DNA for the CDR3: TGTGCCAGCAGCCCGGGTGACGGGACAGGAGGTCAGCCCCAGCATTTT. Together with reference TRBV5-8 and TRBJ1-5, the CDR3 gives the full variable domain: EAGVTQSPTHLIKTRGQQATLRCSPISGHTSVYWYQQALGLGLQFLLWYDEGEERNRGNFPPRFSGRQFPNYSSELNVNALELEDSALYLCASSPGDGTGGQPQHFGDGTRLSIL.